The 30 T cell receptor beta chains below were found in one sample sequenced in a study of HIV-infected patients and healthy controls. Alpha and beta constant-region primers primed reverse transcription of about 500 ng RNA. Using multiplexing indices, alpha and beta chain libraries were generated apart by chain-specific third strand synthesis. TCRdb reprocessed the 5' RACE reads with MiXCR, giving one entry per CDR3 protein. The profile shows some 10,000 distinct CDR3 sequences, roughly a tenth of them singletons. Whole blood was used without fractionation, so all unsorted peripheral T cells were included. Here the sequenced sample was blood, taken before antiretroviral therapy. The receptors here all came from an adult with HIV infection.

At least ten counts were recorded for this clonotype. CDR3 in amino acids: CSARDEGGPLNQPQHF. The CDR3, as DNA: TGCAGTGCTAGAGATGAAGGTGGCCCGTTAAATCAGCCCCAGCATTTT. The chain couples TRBV20-1 to TRBJ1-5; no clear D. V was trimmed by 0 bases and J by 4 bases, leaving 16 bases between them. Germline loops: CDR1 DFQATT, CDR2 SNEGSKA (reference sequence). The CDR3 extends over 16 amino acids.

This clonotype was found many times. This chain connects TRBV24-1 to TRBJ2-1; the D is unclear. The CDR3 has 9 residues. Germline lookup yields CDR1 KGHDR and CDR2 SFDVKD. The V end was cut by 8 bases, the J end by 6 bases, with 1 base between. CDR3 region: CATINEQFF. The DNA of the CDR3 is TGTGCCACCATCAATGAGCAGTTCTTC.

The gene calls are TRBV27 and TRBJ1-5; D remains ambiguous. Germline CDR1 and CDR2: MNHEY and SMNVEV (reference sequence). This CDR3 contains 15 residues. Trimming took 5 bases from V and 5 from J, leaving 16 bases between them. The CDR3 DNA sequence: TGTGCCAGCAGTCCTACCACGCGTTTATATCAGCCCCAGCATTTT. Translated: CASSPTTRLYQPQHF.

This clonotype occurred many times. The rearrangement uses TRBV4-1 and TRBJ1-5, with 7 bases matching TRBD1. The germline gives CDR1 MGHRA, CDR2 YSYEKL. V gave up 0 bases and J gave up 3 bases; unmatched junction bases: 8. This CDR3 spans 17 amino acids. CDR3 region: CASSQEQQGLVNQPQHF. The CDR3 region has the DNA TGCGCCAGCAGCCAAGAACAACAGGGGTTGGTCAATCAGCCCCAGCATTTT.

This clonotype was recorded many times. J is TRBJ2-6 and V is TRBV7-2; D is perhaps TRBD1 (6 bases). The CDR3 length is 17 residues. V gave up 5 bases and J gave up 0 bases, with 14 bases separating them. Germline values: CDR1 SGHTA, CDR2 FQGNSA. The CDR3 loop is CASSHRADVSGANVLTF. The CDR3 coding sequence is TGTGCCAGCAGCCACAGGGCGGACGTCTCTGGGGCCAACGTCCTGACTTTC.

This clonotype was observed at least ten times. The chain combines TRBV2 with TRBJ1-1, with D perhaps TRBD1 (6 bases). V was shortened by 11 bases and J by 1 base, with 20 bases between the two germline ends. The CDR3 contains 15 residues. Germline V gene sequence: CDR1 SNHLY, CDR2 FYNNEI. The CDR3 here is CASHRDTSGNTEAFF. The DNA for the CDR3 is TGTGCCTCACACAGGGATACAAGCGGGAACACTGAAGCTTTCTTT.

This clonotype was observed once. The chain links TRBV19 to TRBJ1-1; D possibly corresponds to TRBD1 (5 bases). The CDR3 runs to 13 residues. Germline CDR1 and CDR2: LNHDA and SQIVND (reference sequence). The V end lost 7 bases, the J end lost 7 bases, and 16 bases lay between the germline ends. CDR3 nucleotides: TGTGCCAGTACCAAAACAGGAGGGGATGAAGCTTTCTTT. Amino acid sequence: CASTKTGGDEAFF.

The rearrangement uses TRBV7-8 and TRBJ2-1, with 11 bases matching TRBD2. This CDR3 contains 16 residues. The germline V gene has CDR1 SGHVS and CDR2 FQNEAQ. Trimming took 5 bases from V and 5 from J; bases not matched to a gene: 8. CDR3 amino acids: CASSKSSGGRDNEQFF. CDR3 nucleotides: TGTGCCAGCAGCAAATCTAGCGGGGGGAGAGACAATGAGCAGTTCTTC.

This clonotype qualifies as medium-sized (0.01 to 0.1%). This chain joins TRBV28 and TRBJ2-1; 9 nucleotides agree with TRBD1. Trimming at V came to 8 bases and at J to 6 bases, leaving 11 bases not matched to a gene. The CDR3 loop spans 15 amino acids. The germline CDR1 and CDR2 sequences are MDHEN and SYDVKM. CDR3 in DNA: TGTGCCAGCTCGGCCGGGACAGGGATGGCCAATGAGCAGTTCTTC. Protein product: CASSAGTGMANEQFF. The full variable domain, its missing parts supplied by reference TRBV28 and TRBJ2-1, is DVKVTQSSRYLVKRTGEKVFLECVQDMDHENMFWYRQDPGLGLRLIYFSYDVKMKEKGDIPEGYSVSREKKERFSLILESASTNQTSMYLCASSAGTGMANEQFFGPGTRLTVL.

This clonotype was counted only a few times. The chain has TRBV11-2 and TRBJ2-1; D remains ambiguous. This CDR3 is 13 amino acids long. V lost 5 bases and J lost 6, with 11 bases in between. Germline loops: CDR1 SGHAT, CDR2 FQNNGV. DNA of the CDR3: TGTGCCAGCAGCCCCCTCCAGATCAATGAGCAGTTCTTC. Translation gives CASSPLQINEQFF. The full variable domain, with the rest looked up from reference TRBV11-2 and TRBJ2-1, is EAGVAQSPRYKIIEKRQSVAFWCNPISGHATLYWYQQILGQGPKLLIQFQNNGVVDDSQLPKDRFSAERLKGVDSTLKIQPAKLEDSAVYLCASSPLQINEQFFGPGTRLTVL.

Many counts were recorded for this clonotype. The chain uses TRBV5-1 and TRBJ1-5, with D unresolved. V dropped 0 bases and J dropped 6 bases, with 10 bases sitting between them. Germline lookup yields CDR1 SGHRS and CDR2 YFSETQ. The CDR3 length is 14 residues. This chain's CDR3 is CASSLGSRGQPQHF. CDR3 nucleotides: TGCGCCAGCAGCTTGGGAAGTCGGGGTCAGCCCCAGCATTTT.

The chain carries TRBV20-1 and TRBJ1-1, with 9 nucleotides matching TRBD1. Germline V gene sequence: CDR1 DFQATT, CDR2 SNEGSKA (reference sequence). V dropped 0 bases and J dropped 1; count of bases not matched to a gene: 9. CDR3 size: 17 residues. This chain's CDR3 is CSAREQGAARSNTEAFF. DNA for the CDR3: TGCAGTGCTAGAGAACAGGGGGCTGCCCGTTCGAACACTGAAGCTTTCTTT.

This clonotype was counted ten times or more. The chain joins TRBV7-6 to TRBJ1-5; TRBD1 aligns across 11 bases. CDR1 is SGHVS, CDR2 FNYEAQ, per germline. The CDR3 extends over 20 amino acids. Trimming took 1 base from V and 1 from J; bases not matched to a gene: 12. CDR3 in amino acids: CASSLVPGDRGVSSNQPQHF. In DNA, the CDR3 is TGTGCCAGCAGCTTAGTACCGGGGGACAGGGGGGTATCGAGCAATCAGCCCCAGCATTTT.

The chain uses TRBV27 and TRBJ1-1; D is ambiguous. The CDR3 is made up of 12 amino acids. V lost 6 bases and J 1 base, leaving 6 bases between the germline ends. In germline, CDR1 is MNHEY, CDR2 SMNVEV (reference sequence). CDR3 loop: CASRDGNTEAFF. Written as DNA, the CDR3 is TGTGCCAGCAGAGACGGGAACACTGAAGCTTTCTTT.

This clonotype was detected a few times. V and J are TRBV19 and TRBJ1-3, with D tentatively TRBD1 (5 bases). Trimming left V 6 bases short and J 1 base short, with 16 bases between. This CDR3 region has 16 residues. From germline, CDR1 is LNHDA and CDR2 SQIVND (reference sequence). The CDR3 DNA follows: TGTGCCAGTAGCAACCGCGGCAGGGCATCTGGAAACACCATATATTTT. Protein product: CASSNRGRASGNTIYF.

This clonotype qualifies as medium-sized. This chain uses TRBV4-3 with TRBJ2-5; 8 bases align to TRBD2. The CDR3 is 16 residues long. Trimming at V came to 2 bases and at J to 7 bases, leaving 12 bases not matched to a gene. Germline assignment: CDR1 LGHNA and CDR2 YSLEER. Written as DNA, the CDR3 is TGCGCCAGCAGCCAATTAGCGGGACTCCACAGTTGGACCCAGTACTTC. Amino acids: CASSQLAGLHSWTQYF.

In its sample, this clonotype was seen many times. CDR3 sequence (DNA): TGCAGCGAGCCCGGGGGCCCGACCTTC. Translation gives CSEPGGPTF. The chain has TRBV29-1 and TRBJ1-2, with D possibly being TRBD1 (6 bases). The CDR3 runs 9 residues. Trimming removed 7 bases from V and 14 bases from J, with 14 bases in between. Germline V CDR1 and CDR2: SQVTM, ANQGSEA.

This clonotype is deemed medium-sized. This sequence joins TRBV12-3 or TRBV12-4 and TRBJ2-2; D is undetermined. Trimming removed 2 bases from V and 8 bases from J, with 18 bases in between. The CDR3 is 16 residues long. The CDR3 sequence is CASSLYVRVVAGELFF. The CDR3 coding sequence is TGTGCCAGCAGTTTATATGTTAGGGTGGTGGCGGGGGAGCTGTTTTTT.

This clonotype was seen ten or more times. The chain has TRBV2 and TRBJ2-1, with 7 bases identical to TRBD2. The V and J ends lost 6 bases and 8 bases, in that order; junction bases with no gene match: 10. Germline lookup yields CDR1 SNHLY and CDR2 FYNNEI. The CDR3 spans 14 residues. The CDR3 sequence is CASSAAGTTHEQFF. Written as DNA, the CDR3 is TGTGCCAGCAGCGCCGCCGGGACTACCCATGAGCAGTTCTTC. The full variable domain, in which reference TRBV2 and TRBJ2-1 provide the parts outside the CDR3, is EPEVTQTPSHQVTQMGQEVILRCVPISNHLYFYWYRQILGQKVEFLVSFYNNEISEKSEIFDDQFSVERPDGSNFTLKIRSTKLEDSAMYFCASSAAGTTHEQFFGPGTRLTVL.

This clonotype was observed many times. The chain recombines TRBV5-4 with TRBJ2-1; D unclear. Deletions cut 0 bases from V and 9 bases from J, with 22 bases between. From germline, CDR1 is SGHNT and CDR2 YYREEE (reference sequence). CDR3 length: 17 residues. The CDR3 protein is CASSLDGGRSTTTEQFF. CDR3 nucleotides: TGTGCCAGCAGCTTGGATGGCGGTAGATCTACCACAACTGAGCAGTTCTTC.

In its sample, this clonotype is medium-sized. This chain connects TRBV5-1 to TRBJ1-1, with D uncertain. V lost 5 bases and J 3 bases, leaving 8 bases between the germline ends. The CDR3 has 12 residues. Germline V lookup: CDR1 SGHRS, CDR2 YFSETQ. The DNA of the CDR3 is TGCGCCAGCAGTGCTACAGACACTGAAGCTTTCTTT. Its protein product is CASSATDTEAFF.

This clonotype was recorded many times. The chain combines TRBV6-2 or TRBV6-3 with TRBJ2-1, with 8 bases fitting TRBD2. The CDR3 is made up of 16 amino acids. V lost 4 bases, J lost 6 bases, and 11 bases stayed unmatched. In germline, CDR1 is MNHEY, CDR2 SVGEGT. The DNA for the CDR3 is TGTGCCAGCAGTTTTACCTCGGCACTAGCGGCCAATGAGCAGTTCTTC. The encoded protein is CASSFTSALAANEQFF.

This clonotype was recorded at least ten times. The chain carries TRBV28 and TRBJ2-7, with a possible D match to TRBD1 (5 bases). V was trimmed by 8 bases and J by 0 bases, leaving 17 bases between them. The CDR3 runs 15 residues. The germline CDR1 and CDR2 sequences are MDHEN and SYDVKM. Here the CDR3 reads CASGFAPQGSYEQYF. DNA of the CDR3: TGTGCCAGCGGATTTGCCCCTCAGGGCTCCTACGAGCAGTACTTC.

This clonotype was seen repeatedly, ten times or more. The junction departs from the called germline gene at one end, perhaps through a read error. V gene TRBV5-1 combines with J gene TRBJ2-1, with 8 nucleotides matching TRBD1. Germline-derived CDR1 and CDR2 are SGHRS and YFSETQ. The CDR3 runs 17 residues. The DNA of the CDR3 is TGCGCCAGCAGTCGGTTTCTTTCAGGGGGCTCCGACAATGAGCAGTTCTTC. Translating it yields CASSRFLSGGSDNEQFF.

This clonotype is medium-sized (0.01 to 0.1%) in the sample. This sequence joins TRBV7-6 and TRBJ2-3; 10 bases fit TRBD1. CDR3 length: 16 residues. J was trimmed by 1 base and V by 5 bases; bases with no gene match: 6. Germline V gives CDR1 SGHVS, CDR2 FNYEAQ. CDR3 sequence reads: CASSTTGGAGTDTQYF. CDR3 sequence (DNA): TGTGCCAGCAGCACGACAGGGGGCGCGGGCACAGATACGCAGTATTTT. The full variable domain, its missing parts supplied by reference TRBV7-6 and TRBJ2-3, is GAGVSQSPRYKVTKRGQDVALRCDPISGHVSLYWYRQALGQGPEFLTYFNYEAQQDKSGLPNDRFSAERPEGSISTLTIQRTEQRDSAMYRCASSTTGGAGTDTQYFGPGTRLTVL.

This clonotype has just a few counts. This rearrangement joins TRBV27 to TRBJ2-2; D may be TRBD1 or TRBD2 (7 bases each). The V gene's germline CDR1 is MNHEY and CDR2 SMNVEV (reference sequence). V dropped 2 bases and J dropped 5 bases, with 27 bases sitting between them. The CDR3 sequence is 20 residues long. This CDR3 is CASSLIQGFWEGAITGELFF. CDR3 in DNA: TGTGCCAGCAGTTTAATCCAAGGGTTTTGGGAGGGGGCGATTACCGGGGAGCTGTTTTTT.

This clonotype was seen many times. The V gene is TRBV7-9, the J gene TRBJ2-7; D is undetermined. This CDR3 has 13 residues. V shed 5 bases and J shed 3 bases, with 11 bases lying between them. Per germline, CDR1 SEHNR and CDR2 FQNEAQ (reference sequence). CDR3 bases: TGTGCCAGCAGCAGTCAATGGGGCTACGAGCAGTACTTC. Translated, it gives CASSSQWGYEQYF.

This clonotype has at least ten counts. The V call is TRBV7-8, the J call TRBJ2-5; D not resolved. With 6 bases removed from V and 5 bases from J, the gap between germline ends came to 4 bases. Germline CDR1 is SGHVS and CDR2 is FQNEAQ. CDR3 length equals 10 residues. CDR3 bases: TGTGCCAGCAGTGGGGAGACCCAGTACTTC. Its protein product is CASSGETQYF.

By sample fraction, this clonotype is medium-sized. The chain is built from TRBV12-5 and TRBJ2-3; 8 bases are shared with TRBD2. The germline V gene has CDR1 LGHNT and CDR2 FRNRAP. The CDR3 has 16 amino acids. V was clipped by 4 bases and J by 2 bases; unmatched bases: 8. CDR3 protein: CASGSGTSIATDTQYF. In DNA, the CDR3 is TGTGCTAGTGGTTCTGGGACTAGTATTGCCACAGATACGCAGTATTTT.

This clonotype was picked up many times. The CDR3 bases are TGTGCCAGCAGTTACTTGAGGGGGGCCGTAATGGTGGGCGAGCAGTACTTC. It specifies CASSYLRGAVMVGEQYF. V gene TRBV6-5 combines with J gene TRBJ2-7; D is possibly TRBD1 or TRBD2 (6 bases each). V was trimmed by 1 base and J by 6 bases, leaving 22 bases between them. The CDR3 length is 17 residues. The germline CDR1 and CDR2 sequences are MNHEY and SVGAGI.